This passage covers 8 T cell receptor beta chains from one sample sequenced in a study of patients and donors after allogeneic stem cell transplantation. Each CDR3 protein gets one entry after TCRdb re-called the RT-PCR reads with MiXCR. Of approximately 250,000 distinct CDR3 sequences in the sample, roughly an eighth are singletons; the top ten hold around 10%. The sequencing sample was made of blood, either unsorted or a sorted T cell fraction (not recorded which). Receptors originate from a human donor who was either an allogeneic HSCT recipient or a stem cell or donor lymphocyte infusion donor (not recorded which). It is not recorded whose cells these are; they may come from a transplant donor.

This clonotype has just a few counts. This chain connects TRBV4-3 to TRBJ2-3; D perhaps matches TRBD1 (6 bases). The ends were cut back, 4 bases at V and 2 bases at J, with 13 bases in the middle. Germline V gene sequence: CDR1 LGHNA, CDR2 YSLEER. The CDR3 contains 15 residues. The CDR3 spells CASSPDRTVTDTQYF. The DNA for the CDR3 is TGCGCCAGCAGCCCTGATCGGACAGTCACAGATACGCAGTATTTT.

This clonotype was observed at least ten times. The chain combines TRBV28 with TRBJ1-5; no clear D. With 3 bases removed from V and 6 bases from J, the gap between germline ends came to 9 bases. The CDR3 is 13 amino acids. The germline gives CDR1 MDHEN, CDR2 SYDVKM. In DNA, the CDR3 is TGTGCCAGCAGTTTCGTTGATAGTCAGCCCCAGCATTTT. Translation: CASSFVDSQPQHF.

The genes are TRBV14 and TRBJ2-5; the D is unclear. V lost 0 bases and J 4 bases, leaving 12 bases between the germline ends. The CDR3 extends over 15 amino acids. The germline V gene encodes CDR1 SGHDN and CDR2 FVKESK. The CDR3 nucleotides read TGTGCCAGCAGCCAAGATCTGGGGAATCCAGAGACCCAGTACTTC. Protein: CASSQDLGNPETQYF.

This clonotype has only a few counts. This chain uses TRBV11-1 with TRBJ2-6; no clear D gene. The CDR3 loop spans 17 amino acids. The germline V gene encodes CDR1 SGHAT and CDR2 FQDESV (reference sequence). The V and J ends lost 5 bases and 0 bases respectively, with 14 bases between them. CDR3 in DNA: TGTGCCAGCAGCCCAAGGTTCTGGGACTCTGGGGCCAACGTCCTGACTTTC. The encoded protein is CASSPRFWDSGANVLTF.

In this sample, this clonotype turned up many times. V usage is TRBV5-1 and J usage is TRBJ2-5; the D is unclear. This CDR3 contains 13 residues. Per the germline V gene, CDR1 is SGHRS and CDR2 is YFSETQ. Trimming shortened V by 3 bases and J by 0 bases, and 6 bases separated the two germline ends. The CDR3 DNA reads TGCGCCAGCAGCTACCAGTACCAAGAGACCCAGTACTTC. This codes for CASSYQYQETQYF.

The V and J genes are TRBV12-3 or TRBV12-4 and TRBJ2-2; 12 bases are a match to TRBD2. After removal of 5 bases from V and 5 bases from J, the junction contained 9 bases not matched to a gene. The CDR3 covers 17 residues. The CDR3 here is CASSDPGLAGRTGELFF. CDR3 in DNA: TGTGCCAGCAGTGACCCCGGACTAGCGGGAAGGACCGGGGAGCTGTTTTTT.

The table lists this clonotype with many counts. V gene TRBV7-6 combines with J gene TRBJ2-3, with 8 bases lining up with TRBD2. Germline trimming cut 5 bases from V and 6 bases from J; bases unmatched to any gene: 4. Germline V lookup: CDR1 SGHVS, CDR2 FNYEAQ. CDR3 size: 13 residues. The chain's CDR3 is CASSREGWDTQYF. CDR3 nucleotide sequence: TGTGCCAGCAGCCGGGAGGGGTGGGATACGCAGTATTTT.

The gene calls are TRBV20-1 and TRBJ2-5; D is unresolved. Looked up from germline, CDR1 is DFQATT and CDR2 is SNEGSKA (reference sequence). The CDR3 is made up of 16 amino acids. Trimming pared 3 bases from V and 1 base from J, leaving 18 bases between. CDR3 nucleotides: TGCAGTGCTAGCGCCCCCGGGTCGGGCCGCCAAGAGACCCAGTACTTC. Protein product: CSASAPGSGRQETQYF.